This paragraph reports one T cell receptor (beta chain). The investigators amplified TCR beta CDR3 regions from RNA transcripts. HTBI primers were the set used in a first-round RT-PCR of the TCR CDR3. In TCRdb, the multiplex PCR reads were re-called with MiXCR into one record per CDR3 protein. The sample comprises hundreds of thousands of distinct CDR3 sequences, around 13% of which are singletons, and around 32% rests with the top ten. The sample comes from a study of T cells in Graves' hyperthyroidism and ophthalmopathy. Study-wide context: Peripheral blood sampling occurred at initial diagnosis, before any treatment.

This CDR3 has 14 residues. Trimming took off 4 bases at V and 5 bases at J, with 14 bases between the two ends. Germline V gives CDR1 LNHDA, CDR2 SQIVND (reference sequence). The sequenced sample consisted of blood. The chain is built from TRBV19 and TRBJ1-2; a possible D gene is TRBD1 (6 bases). The clonotype originates from a woman in her thirties or forties with Graves' ophthalmopathy. CDR3 amino acids: CASSTFEGGYGYTF. CDR3 nucleotides: TGTGCCAGTAGTACCTTTGAGGGGGGGTATGGCTACACCTTC. Complete variable domain (other parts from reference TRBV19 and TRBJ1-2): DGGITQSPKYLFRKEGQNVTLSCEQNLNHDAMYWYRQDPGQGLRLIYYSQIVNDFQKGDIAEGYSVSREKKESFPLTVTSAQKNPTAFYLCASSTFEGGYGYTFGSGTRLTVV.